Presented here are 23 T cell receptor beta chains from one specimen sequenced in a study of cytomegalovirus exposure and HLA in healthy donors. The PCR was carried out with 60 Vbeta primers and 13 Jbeta primers. Using immunoSEQ multiplex PCR, the repertoire was profiled, and TCRdb retains in-frame clones only, with some absent. The sample yields roughly 86,000 clones, about 62% seen once. The sequencing input was PBMCs. Every receptor here comes from a man aged 30 to 39 in good health and CMV-seronegative.

The V call is TRBV10-3, the J call TRBJ2-7; 7 nucleotides agree with TRBD2. CDR1 is ENHRY, CDR2 SYGVKD, per germline. CDR3 length equals 15 residues. Trimming cost V 10 bases and J 5 bases; bases outside gene matches: 17. This CDR3 is CASVGGASGFHEQYF. The CDR3 DNA is TGTGCCAGCGTGGGTGGTGCTAGCGGCTTCCACGAGCAGTACTTC.

The chain is built from TRBV5-1 and TRBJ1-6; 12 bases are a match to TRBD1. The CDR3 consists of 15 residues. Germline V gives CDR1 SGHRS, CDR2 YFSETQ. V gave up 5 bases and J gave up 10 bases; unmatched junction bases: 7. CDR3 nucleotides: TGCGCCAGCAGTTCGGGACAGGGGGCGAAGTCACCCCTCCACTTT. Amino acid sequence: CASSSGQGAKSPLHF.

The V gene is TRBV6-4, the J gene TRBJ2-1; 12 bases are shared with TRBD1. Germline V gene sequence: CDR1 MRHNA, CDR2 SNTAGT. Trimming took 1 base from V and 16 from J; bases not matched to a gene: 8. This CDR3 region has 14 residues. The CDR3 nucleotides are TGTGCCAGCAGTGACTGGGACAGGGGGCGCTCTATCTTCTTC. This codes for CASSDWDRGRSIFF.

This clone has a single count. The chain combines TRBV9 with TRBJ2-7; 7 bases are a match to TRBD2. The junction had 5 bases not matched to a gene; V was cut back by 4 bases and J by 1 base. This CDR3 has 14 amino acids. Per the germline V gene, CDR1 is SGDLS and CDR2 is YYNGEE. The CDR3, as DNA: TGTGCCAGCAGCATAGGCGGGGGATCCTACGAGCAGTACTTC. Its protein product is CASSIGGGSYEQYF.

J is TRBJ1-1 and V is TRBV19, with D hard to call. Germline assignment: CDR1 LNHDA and CDR2 SQIVND (reference sequence). The CDR3 loop spans 13 amino acids. V was trimmed by 6 bases and J by 3 bases, leaving 11 bases between them. As DNA, the CDR3 is TGTGCCAGTAGCCAGACAACCGACACTGAAGCTTTCTTT. It is translated as CASSQTTDTEAFF.

This clone has just one count. CDR3 protein: CASSVGDTGYETQYF. The DNA for the CDR3 is TGTGCCAGCAGCGTAGGGGACACGGGGTACGAGACCCAGTACTTC. This sequence joins TRBV9 and TRBJ2-5, with D perhaps TRBD1 (6 bases). Germline loops: CDR1 SGDLS, CDR2 YYNGEE. Trimming left V 0 bases short and J 5 bases short, with 14 bases between. This CDR3 region has 15 residues. Together with reference TRBV9 and TRBJ2-5, the CDR3 gives the full variable domain: DSGVTQTPKHLITATGQRVTLRCSPRSGDLSVYWYQQSLDQGLQFLIQYYNGEERAKGNILERFSAQQFPDLHSELNLSSLELGDSALYFCASSVGDTGYETQYFGPGTRLLVL.

This sequence joins TRBV7-9 and TRBJ1-6; TRBD1 is a possible D gene (6 bases). Germline V gene lookup returns CDR1 SEHNR and CDR2 FQNEAQ (reference sequence). With 3 bases removed from V and 17 bases from J, the gap between germline ends came to 14 bases. The CDR3 covers 12 residues. The CDR3 DNA reads TGTGCCAGCAGCTTTTTAGGGGGATCCTTCCACTTT. It specifies CASSFLGGSFHF.

This sequence joins TRBV7-9 and TRBJ2-5; D might be TRBD2 (5 bases). The ends were cut back, 4 bases at V and 5 bases at J, with 8 bases in the middle. Germline V lookup: CDR1 SEHNR, CDR2 FQNEAQ (reference sequence). The CDR3 runs 12 residues. In DNA form, the CDR3 reads TGTGCCAGCAGCTCTAGCTGGGAGACCCAGTACTTC. Its translation: CASSSSWETQYF.

This chain connects TRBV6-1 to TRBJ2-7, with TRBD2 matching over 8 bases. Per the germline V gene, CDR1 is MNHNS and CDR2 is SASEGT. V gave up 6 bases and J gave up 5 bases; unmatched junction bases: 9. The CDR3 loop spans 14 amino acids. The CDR3 DNA is TGTGCCAGCAGAAATAGCGGGGCTATCCACGAGCAGTACTTC. Its translation is CASRNSGAIHEQYF.

V and J are TRBV5-1 and TRBJ2-3, with 7 bases identical to TRBD2. Germline V gene sequence: CDR1 SGHRS, CDR2 YFSETQ. V trimming: 9 bases; J trimming: 5 bases; junction bases outside the gene matches: 12. The CDR3 loop spans 14 amino acids. The CDR3 here is CANRRGREKDTQYF. The CDR3 DNA is TGCGCCAACCGGAGAGGGCGGGAGAAAGATACGCAGTATTTT.

The chain couples TRBV21-1 to TRBJ1-3. TRBV21-1 is labeled a pseudogene. The CDR3 has 16 amino acids. CDR3 nucleotides: TGTGCCAGCAGCCCTAGACCGGGGGGAACTGGAAACACCATATATTTT. Encoded protein: CASSPRPGGTGNTIYF.

The chain carries TRBV6-1 and TRBJ1-1; 11 positions agree with TRBD1. V was clipped by 1 base and J by 1 base; unmatched bases: 8. The V gene's germline CDR1 is MNHNS and CDR2 SASEGT. The CDR3 extends over 18 amino acids. The CDR3: CASSEVKWTGGRNTEAFF. CDR3 sequence (DNA): TGTGCCAGCAGTGAAGTAAAGTGGACAGGGGGCAGGAACACTGAAGCTTTCTTT.

This clone was seen only once. CDR3 protein: CASSLMLAPADQYF. The CDR3 DNA follows: TGTGCCAGCAGTTTGATGCTAGCGCCGGCCGACCAGTACTTC. The gene calls are TRBV27 and TRBJ2-5; weak D call: TRBD2 (6 bases). The germline V gene encodes CDR1 MNHEY and CDR2 SMNVEV (reference sequence). Trimming took 3 bases from V and 10 from J, leaving 18 bases between them. The CDR3 covers 14 residues.

This clone appeared a few times. The genes are TRBV28 and TRBJ1-3, with 8 bases aligning to TRBD1. Germline values: CDR1 MDHEN, CDR2 SYDVKM. The CDR3 extends over 14 amino acids. Trimming cost V 9 bases and J 0 bases; bases outside gene matches: 4. The CDR3 coding sequence is TGTGCCAGTCAAACAGGGGGCTCTGGAAACACCATATATTTT. Its translation: CASQTGGSGNTIYF.

The chain employs TRBV28 and TRBJ2-3, with 9 bases identical to TRBD2. Unmatched junction bases numbered 8, after V lost 7 bases and J lost 3 bases. This CDR3 contains 15 residues. Per germline, CDR1 MDHEN and CDR2 SYDVKM. CDR3 protein: CASNPAGGGTDTQYF. CDR3 in DNA: TGTGCCAGCAATCCAGCGGGGGGCGGAACAGATACGCAGTATTTT.

The DNA for the CDR3 is TGTGCCAGCGGCGATGGAACAGGGGCGGAGACCCAGTACTTC. The encoded protein is CASGDGTGAETQYF. The gene calls are TRBV6-1 and TRBJ2-5, with 7 bases matching TRBD1. This CDR3 comprises 14 residues. Germline trimming cut 8 bases from V and 5 bases from J; bases unmatched to any gene: 11. Per germline, CDR1 MNHNS and CDR2 SASEGT.

The chain couples TRBV6-1 to TRBJ1-2; D is possibly TRBD1 (6 bases). The CDR3 is made up of 11 amino acids. With 6 bases removed from V and 8 bases from J, the gap between germline ends came to 10 bases. Germline V gives CDR1 MNHNS, CDR2 SASEGT. In DNA form, the CDR3 reads TGTGCCAGCAGCAGGGACACGGGCTACACCTTC. Translated: CASSRDTGYTF.

The CDR3 DNA sequence: TGTGCCAGTAGTGACACTAGGCGGATCGACGAGCAGTACTTC. The encoded protein is CASSDTRRIDEQYF. The chain recombines TRBV19 with TRBJ2-7, with D possibly being TRBD2 (5 bases). V lost 5 bases and J 5 bases, leaving 16 bases between the germline ends. Germline lookup yields CDR1 LNHDA and CDR2 SQIVND (reference sequence). The CDR3 length is 14 residues.

The chain joins TRBV12-5 to TRBJ2-7; D ambiguous. Germline values: CDR1 LGHNT, CDR2 FRNRAP. Between the trimmed V and J ends, which lost 3 bases and 3 bases, there was a span of 15 bases. The CDR3 consists of 15 residues. The CDR3 sequence: CASGLLQSPDYEQYF. CDR3 in DNA: TGTGCTAGTGGTTTATTACAGAGTCCCGACTACGAGCAGTACTTC.

The CDR3 is CASSLRAGRLAGANEQFF. DNA of the CDR3: TGTGCCAGCAGCTTAAGGGCAGGGCGCCTAGCGGGAGCCAATGAGCAGTTCTTC. V is TRBV7-2 and J is TRBJ2-1, with 10 nucleotides matching TRBD2. CDR1 is SGHTA and CDR2 is FQGNSA in the germline V gene. The junction had 13 bases not matched to a gene; V was cut back by 2 bases and J by 6 bases. CDR3 length: 18 residues.

The chain combines TRBV5-8 with TRBJ2-7, with TRBD1 matching over 7 bases. V shed 3 bases, J shed 5 bases, and the junction held 8 bases outside the gene matches. CDR1 SGHTS and CDR2 YDEGEE come from the germline V gene. This CDR3 contains 14 residues. The CDR3 is CASSWGDRAHEQYF. In DNA form, the CDR3 reads TGTGCCAGCAGCTGGGGAGACAGGGCCCACGAGCAGTACTTC.

The chain uses TRBV7-9 and TRBJ2-7, with a possible D match to TRBD2 (7 bases). V lost 11 bases and J 3 bases, leaving 14 bases between the germline ends. CDR1 is SEHNR and CDR2 is FQNEAQ in the germline V gene (reference sequence). The CDR3 covers 12 residues. The CDR3 region is CAGGAQGYEQYF. The CDR3 region has the DNA TGTGCCGGGGGGGCGCAGGGCTACGAGCAGTACTTC.

The chain recombines TRBV15 with TRBJ1-2, with 11 bases lining up with TRBD1. Germline CDR1 is LNHNV and CDR2 is YYDKDF (reference sequence). The CDR3 covers 15 residues. The V gene end was trimmed by 3 bases and the J gene end by 4 bases; junction bases not matched to a gene: 4. In DNA form, the CDR3 reads TGTGCCACCAGCAGGGACAGGGGGCGCGGCTATGGCTACACCTTC. It codes for CATSRDRGRGYGYTF.